Listed here are 5 T cell receptor beta chains from one sample, sequenced in a study of CD8+ T cells in alopecia areata. Treatment specified: oral pan-JAK inhibitor, 5-10 mg twice daily. cDNA reverse transcribed from extracted RNA served as the sequencing template. TCRdb keeps only in-frame clones here, not all; method: immunoSEQ multiplex PCR. The table shows approximately 200,000 clones, with 45% to 65% occurring only once. The starting material was CD4+ T cells sorted from blood, obtained at week 4, from a patient treated with tofacitinib. The receptors were gathered from a human donor with alopecia areata.

The genes are TRBV30 and TRBJ2-1; D may be TRBD1 (6 bases). Between the trimmed V and J ends, which lost 0 bases and 5 bases, there was a span of 17 bases. CDR1 is GTSNPN, CDR2 SVGIG, per germline (reference sequence). CDR3 length: 16 amino acids. CDR3 protein: CAWSVRGTYGNNEQFF. The CDR3 DNA reads TGTGCCTGGAGTGTAAGGGGGACATATGGGAACAATGAGCAGTTCTTC.

This clone was counted between two and nine times. J is TRBJ2-5 and V is TRBV6-5; 8 nucleotides line up with TRBD2. The V and J ends lost 2 bases and 1 base, in that order; junction bases with no gene match: 0. This CDR3 is built from 14 residues. Looked up from germline, CDR1 is MNHEY and CDR2 is SVGAGI. CDR3 loop: CASSYAGGQETQYF. DNA for the CDR3: TGTGCCAGCAGTTACGCGGGGGGCCAAGAGACCCAGTACTTC.

The V gene is TRBV5-6, the J gene TRBJ1-5; no definite D call. Trimming took off 0 bases at V and 3 bases at J, with 7 bases between the two ends. Germline CDR1 reads SGHDT; CDR2 reads YYEEEE. The CDR3 totals 14 residues. The CDR3 nucleotides are TGTGCCAGCAGCTTGGGGCAACCCAATCAGCCCCAGCATTTT. It encodes CASSLGQPNQPQHF.

This clone was picked up a small number of times. This chain links TRBV7-2 with TRBJ2-7, with D possibly being TRBD1 or TRBD2 (5 bases each). This CDR3 contains 12 residues. Germline V gene sequence: CDR1 SGHTA, CDR2 FQGNSA. V was pared by 8 bases and J by 2 bases, with 10 bases between. The CDR3 sequence is CASRGAAYEQYF. CDR3 coding DNA: TGTGCCAGCCGGGGCGCGGCCTACGAGCAGTACTTC.

The genes are TRBV25-1 and TRBJ1-3; no clear D gene. The CDR3 has 18 residues. Trimming took 4 bases from V and 0 from J, leaving 19 bases between them. In germline, CDR1 is MGHDK, CDR2 SYGVNS. DNA of the CDR3: TGTGCCAGCAGTGTAAGCATTGGACGGGCAAGCTCTGGAAACACCATATATTTT. Amino acid sequence: CASSVSIGRASSGNTIYF. The variable domain in full, with the rest retrieved from reference TRBV25-1 and TRBJ1-3, is EADIYQTPRYLVIGTGKKITLECSQTMGHDKMYWYQQDPGMELHLIHYSYGVNSTEKGDLSSESTVSRIRTEHFPLTLESARPSHTSQYLCASSVSIGRASSGNTIYFGEGSWLTVV.